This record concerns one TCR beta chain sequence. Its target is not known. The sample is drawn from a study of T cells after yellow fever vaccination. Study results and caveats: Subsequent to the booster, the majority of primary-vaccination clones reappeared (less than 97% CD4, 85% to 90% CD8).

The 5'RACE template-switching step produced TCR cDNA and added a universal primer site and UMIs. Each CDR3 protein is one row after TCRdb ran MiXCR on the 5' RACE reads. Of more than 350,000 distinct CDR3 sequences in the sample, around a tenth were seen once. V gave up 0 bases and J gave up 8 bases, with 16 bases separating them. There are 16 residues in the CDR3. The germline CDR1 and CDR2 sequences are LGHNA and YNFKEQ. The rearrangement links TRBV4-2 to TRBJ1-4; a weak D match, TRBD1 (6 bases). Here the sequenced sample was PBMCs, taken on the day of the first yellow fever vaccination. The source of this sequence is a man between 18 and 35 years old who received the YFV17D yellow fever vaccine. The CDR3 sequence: CASSQDRGRGEEKLFF. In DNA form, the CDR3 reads TGTGCCAGCAGCCAAGATAGGGGCAGGGGAGAGGAAAAACTGTTTTTT.